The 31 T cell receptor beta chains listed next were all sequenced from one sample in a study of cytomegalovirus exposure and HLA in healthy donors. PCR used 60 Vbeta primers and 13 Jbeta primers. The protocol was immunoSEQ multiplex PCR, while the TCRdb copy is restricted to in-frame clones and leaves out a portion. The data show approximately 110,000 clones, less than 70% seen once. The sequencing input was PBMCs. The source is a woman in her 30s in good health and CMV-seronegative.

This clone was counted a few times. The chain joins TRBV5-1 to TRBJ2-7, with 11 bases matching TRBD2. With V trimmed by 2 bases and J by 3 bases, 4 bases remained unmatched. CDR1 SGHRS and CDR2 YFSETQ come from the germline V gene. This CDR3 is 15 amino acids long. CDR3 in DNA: TGCGCCAGCAGCTTTACTAGCGGGAGTGTCTACGAGCAGTACTTC. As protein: CASSFTSGSVYEQYF.

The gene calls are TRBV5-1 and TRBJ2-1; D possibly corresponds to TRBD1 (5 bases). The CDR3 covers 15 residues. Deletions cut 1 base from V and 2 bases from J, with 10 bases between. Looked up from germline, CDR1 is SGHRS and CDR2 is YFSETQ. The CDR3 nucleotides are TGCGCCAGCAGCTTGATAACAGGTCCCTACAATGAGCAGTTCTTC. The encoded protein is CASSLITGPYNEQFF.

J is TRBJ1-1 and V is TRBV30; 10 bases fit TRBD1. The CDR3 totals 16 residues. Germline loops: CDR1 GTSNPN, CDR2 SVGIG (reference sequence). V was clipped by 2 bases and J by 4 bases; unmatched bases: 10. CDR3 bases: TGTGCCTGGAGTTACCGGGACAGGGGATGGGGCACTGAAGCTTTCTTT. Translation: CAWSYRDRGWGTEAFF.

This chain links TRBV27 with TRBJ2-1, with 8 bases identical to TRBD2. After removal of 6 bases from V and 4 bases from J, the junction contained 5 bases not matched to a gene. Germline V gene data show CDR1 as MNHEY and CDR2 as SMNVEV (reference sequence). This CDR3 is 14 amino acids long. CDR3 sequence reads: CASRSSGTYNEQFF. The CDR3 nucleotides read TGTGCCAGCAGGAGTAGCGGGACATACAATGAGCAGTTCTTC.

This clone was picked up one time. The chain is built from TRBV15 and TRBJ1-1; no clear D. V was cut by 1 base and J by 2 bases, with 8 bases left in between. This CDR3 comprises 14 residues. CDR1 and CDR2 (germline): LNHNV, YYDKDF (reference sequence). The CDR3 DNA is TGTGCCACCAGCAGAGGAAATAGAAACACTGAAGCTTTCTTT. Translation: CATSRGNRNTEAFF.

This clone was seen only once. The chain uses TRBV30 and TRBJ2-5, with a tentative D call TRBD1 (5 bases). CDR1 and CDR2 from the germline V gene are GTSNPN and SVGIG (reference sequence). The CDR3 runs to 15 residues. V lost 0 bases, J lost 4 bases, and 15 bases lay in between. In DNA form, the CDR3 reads TGTGCCTGGAGTGTAGCAGGGTCGAAAAGAGAGACCCAGTACTTC. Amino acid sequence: CAWSVAGSKRETQYF.

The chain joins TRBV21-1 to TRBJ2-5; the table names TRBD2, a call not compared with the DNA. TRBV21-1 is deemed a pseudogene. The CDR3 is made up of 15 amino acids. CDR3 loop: CASSKGRVDRETQYF. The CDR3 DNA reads TGTGCCAGCAGCAAAGGGAGGGTAGATCGGGAGACCCAGTACTTC.

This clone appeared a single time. The CDR3 DNA is TGCGCCAGCAGCAAGGGACTAGCGGGAGTTACAGATACGCAGTATTTT. Its translation is CASSKGLAGVTDTQYF. The chain uses TRBV5-1 and TRBJ2-3; TRBD2 matches at 14 bases. After removal of 4 bases from V and 3 bases from J, the junction contained 4 bases not matched to a gene. Germline CDR1 SGHRS, CDR2 YFSETQ. The CDR3 is 16 amino acids. The complete variable domain, with remaining parts taken from reference TRBV5-1 and TRBJ2-3, reads KAGVTQTPRYLIKTRGQQVTLSCSPISGHRSVSWYQQTPGQGLQFLFEYFSETQRNKGNFPGRFSGRQFSNSRSEMNVSTLELGDSALYLCASSKGLAGVTDTQYFGPGTRLTVL.

The CDR3 sequence: CASSSGGTGLRQWAQETQYF. The CDR3 DNA reads TGCGCCAGCAGCTCGGGAGGGACAGGGTTAAGGCAATGGGCCCAAGAGACCCAGTACTTC. The chain recombines TRBV5-1 with TRBJ2-5; a weak D match, TRBD1 (9 bases). The CDR3 is made up of 20 amino acids. Trimming cost V 3 bases and J 1 base, with 28 bases left between them. Germline V gives CDR1 SGHRS, CDR2 YFSETQ.

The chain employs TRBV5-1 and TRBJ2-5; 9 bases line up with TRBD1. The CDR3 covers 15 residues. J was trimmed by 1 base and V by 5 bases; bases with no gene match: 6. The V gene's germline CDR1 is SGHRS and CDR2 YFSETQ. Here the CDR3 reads CASSPPGQGQETQYF. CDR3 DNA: TGCGCCAGCAGTCCCCCGGGACAGGGCCAAGAGACCCAGTACTTC.

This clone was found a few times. In nucleotides, the CDR3 is TGCAGCGTCGGAGACAGGGCGGGTTTCTACGAGCAGTACTTC. This gives the protein CSVGDRAGFYEQYF. The V gene is TRBV29-1, the J gene TRBJ2-7, with TRBD1 matching 7 bases. V shed 6 bases, J shed 3 bases, and the junction held 11 bases outside the gene matches. The CDR3 is made up of 14 amino acids. The germline gives CDR1 SQVTM, CDR2 ANQGSEA.

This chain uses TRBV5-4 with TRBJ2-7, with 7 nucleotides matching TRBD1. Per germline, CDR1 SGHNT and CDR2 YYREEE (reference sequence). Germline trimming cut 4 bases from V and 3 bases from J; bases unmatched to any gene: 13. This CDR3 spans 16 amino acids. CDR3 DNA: TGTGCCAGCAGCGTGAACCGGGACAGCTTTCGCTACGAGCAGTACTTC. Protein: CASSVNRDSFRYEQYF.

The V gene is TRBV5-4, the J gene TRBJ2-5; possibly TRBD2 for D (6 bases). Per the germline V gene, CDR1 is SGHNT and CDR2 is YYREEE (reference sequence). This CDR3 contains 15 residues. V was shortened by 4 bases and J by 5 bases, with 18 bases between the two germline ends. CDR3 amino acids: CASSPEALAGETQYF. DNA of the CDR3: TGTGCCAGCAGCCCGGAGGCCCTTGCGGGGGAGACCCAGTACTTC.

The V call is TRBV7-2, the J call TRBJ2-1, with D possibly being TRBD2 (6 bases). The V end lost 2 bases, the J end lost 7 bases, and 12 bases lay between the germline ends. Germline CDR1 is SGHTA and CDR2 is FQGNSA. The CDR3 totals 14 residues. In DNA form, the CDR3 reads TGTGCCAGCAGCTTAACTAGCCAGAGGAATGAGCAGTTCTTC. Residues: CASSLTSQRNEQFF.

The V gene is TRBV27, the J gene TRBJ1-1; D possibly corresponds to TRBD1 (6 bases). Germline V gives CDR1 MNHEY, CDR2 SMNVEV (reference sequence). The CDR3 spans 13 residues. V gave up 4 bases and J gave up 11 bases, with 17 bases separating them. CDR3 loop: CASSSHSQGFAFF. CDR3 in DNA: TGTGCCAGCAGTTCCCACTCACAGGGTTTCGCTTTCTTT.

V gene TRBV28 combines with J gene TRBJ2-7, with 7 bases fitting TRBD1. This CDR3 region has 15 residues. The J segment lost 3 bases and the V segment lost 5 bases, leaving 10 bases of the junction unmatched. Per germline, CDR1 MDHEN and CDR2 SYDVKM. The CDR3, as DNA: TGTGCCAGCAGTCTCGCTTCGACAGGGTTCTACGAGCAGTACTTC. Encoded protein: CASSLASTGFYEQYF. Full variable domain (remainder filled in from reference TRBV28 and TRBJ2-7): DVKVTQSSRYLVKRTGEKVFLECVQDMDHENMFWYRQDPGLGLRLIYFSYDVKMKEKGDIPEGYSVSREKKERFSLILESASTNQTSMYLCASSLASTGFYEQYFGPGTRLTVT.

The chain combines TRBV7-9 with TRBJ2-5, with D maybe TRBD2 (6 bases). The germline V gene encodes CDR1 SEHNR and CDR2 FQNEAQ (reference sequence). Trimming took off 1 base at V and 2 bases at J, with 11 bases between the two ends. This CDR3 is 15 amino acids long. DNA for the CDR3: TGTGCCAGCAGCTTAGAGGCTAGCGAGCAAGAGACCCAGTACTTC. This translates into CASSLEASEQETQYF.

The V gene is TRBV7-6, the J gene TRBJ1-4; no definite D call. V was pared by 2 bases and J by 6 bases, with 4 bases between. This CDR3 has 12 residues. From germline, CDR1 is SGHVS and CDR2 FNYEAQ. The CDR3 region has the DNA TGTGCCAGCAGCTTACCTTATGAAAAACTGTTTTTT. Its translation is CASSLPYEKLFF. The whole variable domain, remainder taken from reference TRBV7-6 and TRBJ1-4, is GAGVSQSPRYKVTKRGQDVALRCDPISGHVSLYWYRQALGQGPEFLTYFNYEAQQDKSGLPNDRFSAERPEGSISTLTIQRTEQRDSAMYRCASSLPYEKLFFGSGTQLSVL.

In DNA, the CDR3 is TGCGCCAGCAGCCAAGACAGTCCTAGGTTCTACGAGCAGTACTTC. This gives the protein CASSQDSPRFYEQYF. The J gene is TRBJ2-7, the V gene TRBV4-1; D gene uncertain. From germline, CDR1 is MGHRA and CDR2 YSYEKL. The V end lost 0 bases, the J end lost 3 bases, and 12 bases lay between the germline ends. The CDR3 length is 15 residues.

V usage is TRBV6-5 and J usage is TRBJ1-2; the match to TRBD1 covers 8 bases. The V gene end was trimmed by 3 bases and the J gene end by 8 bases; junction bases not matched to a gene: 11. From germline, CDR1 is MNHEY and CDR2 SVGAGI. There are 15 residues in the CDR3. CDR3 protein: CASSYIGQGAKGYTF. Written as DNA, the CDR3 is TGTGCCAGCAGTTATATCGGTCAGGGGGCTAAAGGCTACACCTTC.

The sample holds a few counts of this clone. The CDR3 protein is CASSETATAEAFF. CDR3 DNA sequence: TGTGCCAGCAGTGAGACGGCAACAGCTGAAGCTTTCTTT. The rearrangement joins TRBV6-1 to TRBJ1-1; D remains unclear. Between the trimmed V and J ends, which lost 3 bases and 6 bases, there was a span of 11 bases. Germline V gene lookup returns CDR1 MNHNS and CDR2 SASEGT. The CDR3 is 13 amino acids.

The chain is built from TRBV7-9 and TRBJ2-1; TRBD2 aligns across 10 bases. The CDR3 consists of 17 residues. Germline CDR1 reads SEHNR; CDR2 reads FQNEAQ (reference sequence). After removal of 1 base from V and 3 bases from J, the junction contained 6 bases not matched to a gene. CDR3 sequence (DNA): TGTGCCAGCAGCTTAGGGCCACTAGCGGGGAGCTACAATGAGCAGTTCTTC. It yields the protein CASSLGPLAGSYNEQFF. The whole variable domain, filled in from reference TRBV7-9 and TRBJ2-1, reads DTGVSQNPRHKITKRGQNVTFRCDPISEHNRLYWYRQTLGQGPEFLTYFQNEAQLEKSRLLSDRFSAERPKGSFSTLEIQRTEQGDSAMYLCASSLGPLAGSYNEQFFGPGTRLTVL.

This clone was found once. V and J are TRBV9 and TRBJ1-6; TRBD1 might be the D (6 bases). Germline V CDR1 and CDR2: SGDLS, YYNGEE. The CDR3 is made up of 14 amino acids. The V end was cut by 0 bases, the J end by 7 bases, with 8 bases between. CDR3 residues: CASSVEQGNSPLHF. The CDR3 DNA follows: TGTGCCAGCAGCGTAGAACAGGGAAATTCACCCCTCCACTTT.

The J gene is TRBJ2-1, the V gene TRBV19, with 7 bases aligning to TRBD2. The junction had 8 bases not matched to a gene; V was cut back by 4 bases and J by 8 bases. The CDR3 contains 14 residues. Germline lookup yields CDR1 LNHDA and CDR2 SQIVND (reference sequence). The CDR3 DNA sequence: TGTGCCAGTAGTACTAGCGGTCGGGGCCATGAGCAGTTCTTC. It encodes CASSTSGRGHEQFF.

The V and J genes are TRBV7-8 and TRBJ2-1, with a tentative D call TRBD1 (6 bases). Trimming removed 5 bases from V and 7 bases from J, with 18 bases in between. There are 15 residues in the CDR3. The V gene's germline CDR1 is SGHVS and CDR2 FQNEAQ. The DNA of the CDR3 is TGTGCCAGCAGCGCCGAACCGGACAGTTGGAATGAGCAGTTCTTC. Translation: CASSAEPDSWNEQFF.

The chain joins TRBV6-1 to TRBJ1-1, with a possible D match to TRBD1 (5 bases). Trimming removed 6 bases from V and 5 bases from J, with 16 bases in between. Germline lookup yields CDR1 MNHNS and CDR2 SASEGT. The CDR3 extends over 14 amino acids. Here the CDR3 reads CASSLPTRGTEAFF. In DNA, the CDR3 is TGTGCCAGCAGCCTCCCGACCCGGGGGACTGAAGCTTTCTTT.

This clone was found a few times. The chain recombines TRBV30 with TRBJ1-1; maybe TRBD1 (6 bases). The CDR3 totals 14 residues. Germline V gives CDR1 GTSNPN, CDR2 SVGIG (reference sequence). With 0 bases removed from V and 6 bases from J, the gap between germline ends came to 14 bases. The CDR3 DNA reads TGTGCCTGGAGTGTTATGGGGGCAAGCCCTGAAGCTTTCTTT. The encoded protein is CAWSVMGASPEAFF. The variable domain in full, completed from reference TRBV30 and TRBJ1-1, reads SQTIHQWPATLVQPVGSPLSLECTVEGTSNPNLYWYRQAAGRGLQLLFYSVGIGQISSEVPQNLSASRPQDRQFILSSKKLLLSDSGFYLCAWSVMGASPEAFFGQGTRLTVV.

CDR3 region: CASSLVSGKGSYNEQFF. The CDR3 DNA is TGTGCCAGCAGCTTGGTTAGCGGGAAAGGCTCCTACAATGAGCAGTTCTTC. The V gene is TRBV5-4, the J gene TRBJ2-1, with 8 nucleotides matching TRBD2. Losses at the gene ends were 0 bases for V and 0 bases for J; bases not matched to a gene: 5. The CDR3 runs to 17 residues. The germline V gene has CDR1 SGHNT and CDR2 YYREEE (reference sequence).

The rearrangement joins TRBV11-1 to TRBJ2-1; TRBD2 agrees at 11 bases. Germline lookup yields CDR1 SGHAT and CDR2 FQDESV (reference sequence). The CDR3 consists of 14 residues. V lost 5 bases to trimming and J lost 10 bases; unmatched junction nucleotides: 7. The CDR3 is CASSTGLAAWEQFF. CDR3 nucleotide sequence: TGTGCCAGCAGCACGGGACTAGCGGCCTGGGAGCAGTTCTTC.

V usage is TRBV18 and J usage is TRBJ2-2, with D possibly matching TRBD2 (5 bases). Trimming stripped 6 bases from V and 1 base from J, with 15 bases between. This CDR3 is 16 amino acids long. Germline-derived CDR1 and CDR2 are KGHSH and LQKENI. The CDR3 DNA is TGTGCCAGCTCGCCGAACACTAGGAAGAACACCGGGGAGCTGTTTTTT. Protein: CASSPNTRKNTGELFF.

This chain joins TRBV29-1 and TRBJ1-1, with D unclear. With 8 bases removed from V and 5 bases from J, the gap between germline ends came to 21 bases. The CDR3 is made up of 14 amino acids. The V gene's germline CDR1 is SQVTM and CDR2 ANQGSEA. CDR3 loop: CSSLVGGHPTEAFF. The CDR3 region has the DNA TGCAGCTCACTCGTTGGTGGTCACCCTACTGAAGCTTTCTTT.